Here is one TCR beta chain with its context. CDR1 is SGHVS, CDR2 FQNEAQ, per germline. Trimming at V came to 6 bases and at J to 7 bases, leaving 14 bases not matched to a gene. CDR3 length: 17 residues. A single record per CDR3 protein comes from TCRdb applying MiXCR to the RT-PCR reads. The data hold about 680,000 distinct CDR3 sequences, with 13% to 15% observed a single time. The chain is built from TRBV7-8 and TRBJ2-2; TRBD2 matches at 10 bases. Specimen: memory CD4+ T cells from blood. This clonotype was sampled from a female donor in good health, serving as a healthy control. CDR3 loop: CASRRTAGLAVGGELFF. The CDR3 DNA sequence: TGTGCCAGCAGGAGAACGGCAGGACTAGCGGTCGGCGGGGAGCTGTTTTTT.